This T cell receptor beta chain derives from a study of T cells in women clearing cervical HPV infection. Study observations and caveats: Repertoire richness, not evenness, was significantly elevated in CIN3+ cases versus controls.

To note about this clone: The antigen is not known. Read coverage stops 3 residues before the CDR3 terminus; the germline J gene supplies the remainder.

The CDR3 extends over 13 amino acids. CDR1 LNHDA and CDR2 SQIVND come from the germline V gene (reference sequence). Each participant carried one incident cervical HPV16 infection only. Assay: immunoSEQ multiplex PCR; the TCRdb copy retains only in-frame clones and omits some. This repertoire includes tens of thousands of clones. Sequenced material: blood buffy coat. The receptor was derived from a woman aged 18 to 75 with a cervical HPV16 infection that either progressed to CIN3+ or cleared (not recorded which). The J gene is TRBJ2-4, the V gene TRBV19; TRBD1 agrees at 8 bases. CDR3 protein: CASSYRDRSGQYF. CDR3 bases read: TGTGCCAGCAGTTACCGGGACAGGTCGGGT.